Following are 8 T cell receptor beta chains from one sample sequenced in a study of cytomegalovirus exposure and HLA in healthy donors. It was with 60 Vbeta and 13 Jbeta primers that the PCR ran. Sequencing was performed with immunoSEQ multiplex PCR; in TCRdb, only in-frame clones are kept and a portion is missing. The sample has about 100,000 clones, around three quarters seen once. The sequencing sample was made of PBMCs. All receptors derive from a woman aged 40 to 49 in good health and CMV-seronegative.

The rearrangement uses TRBV9 and TRBJ2-3; the D gene is possibly TRBD2 (6 bases). From germline, CDR1 is SGDLS and CDR2 YYNGEE. The germline V and J ends were trimmed by 3 bases and 2 bases, with 19 bases remaining between them. This CDR3 spans 17 amino acids. Here the CDR3 reads CASSAPLRAGPTDTQYF. In DNA, the CDR3 is TGTGCCAGCAGCGCCCCTCTACGTGCGGGGCCCACAGATACGCAGTATTTT.

This chain uses TRBV2 with TRBJ1-1; possible D gene TRBD1, 6 bases. The V end was cut by 10 bases, the J end by 2 bases, with 11 bases between. There are 12 residues in the CDR3. CDR1 is SNHLY, CDR2 FYNNEI, per germline. In nucleotides, the CDR3 is TGTGCCACCTTACAGGGAAACACTGAAGCTTTCTTT. Protein sequence: CATLQGNTEAFF.

This chain joins TRBV28 and TRBJ2-3, with D tentatively TRBD2 (5 bases). Trimming took 2 bases from V and 4 from J, leaving 7 bases between them. Germline assignment: CDR1 MDHEN and CDR2 SYDVKM. This CDR3 has 13 amino acids. The CDR3 here is CASSLGGADTQYF. For the CDR3, the DNA is TGTGCCAGCAGTTTAGGAGGCGCAGATACGCAGTATTTT.

In its sample, this clone was seen a few times. The V and J genes are TRBV5-1 and TRBJ2-7, with D possibly matching TRBD1 (6 bases). Germline loops: CDR1 SGHRS, CDR2 YFSETQ. The V gene lost 2 bases and the J gene lost 2 bases, with 11 bases spanning the gap. The CDR3 has 14 residues. CDR3 in amino acids: CASSFDRTTYEQYF. In DNA form, the CDR3 reads TGCGCCAGCAGCTTCGACAGGACAACCTACGAGCAGTACTTC.

This chain connects TRBV6-1 to TRBJ2-2; TRBD2 matches at 9 bases. The CDR3 is made up of 14 amino acids. Germline V gene lookup returns CDR1 MNHNS and CDR2 SASEGT. The V and J ends lost 4 bases and 3 bases, in that order; junction bases with no gene match: 0. The CDR3 DNA sequence: TGTGCCAGCAGTGGCGGGGGGGACACCGGGGAGCTGTTTTTT. Protein: CASSGGGDTGELFF.

The chain is built from TRBV27 and TRBJ2-7; possible D gene TRBD1, 7 bases. V shed 8 bases and J shed 4 bases, with 15 bases lying between them. This CDR3 has 13 residues. Per the germline V gene, CDR1 is MNHEY and CDR2 is SMNVEV (reference sequence). CDR3 amino acids: CASGFPGGYEQYF. The CDR3 coding sequence is TGTGCCAGCGGCTTTCCAGGGGGGTACGAGCAGTACTTC.

The rearrangement links TRBV9 to TRBJ2-3; D call uncertain. The CDR3 runs 14 residues. Germline V gene data show CDR1 as SGDLS and CDR2 as YYNGEE. V gave up 3 bases and J gave up 5 bases, with 13 bases separating them. The CDR3 nucleotides read TGTGCCAGCAGCGACCCCAACCGGGTAGATACGCAGTATTTT. This encodes CASSDPNRVDTQYF. Drawing the rest from reference TRBV9 and TRBJ2-3, the complete variable domain is DSGVTQTPKHLITATGQRVTLRCSPRSGDLSVYWYQQSLDQGLQFLIQYYNGEERAKGNILERFSAQQFPDLHSELNLSSLELGDSALYFCASSDPNRVDTQYFGPGTRLTVL.

The CDR3 nucleotides read TGTGCCAGCAGCTTGATCCGGGACAGGCAAGAGACCCAGTACTTC. Protein sequence: CASSLIRDRQETQYF. This chain connects TRBV7-2 to TRBJ2-5, with TRBD1 matching 8 bases. Germline assignment: CDR1 SGHTA and CDR2 FQGNSA. The trim removed 3 bases at V and 2 bases at J, leaving 5 bases unmatched. The CDR3 is 15 amino acids. Supplemented by reference TRBV7-2 and TRBJ2-5, the full variable domain reads GAGVSQSPSNKVTEKGKDVELRCDPISGHTALYWYRQSLGQGLEFLIYFQGNSAPDKSGLPSDRFSAERTGGSVSTLTIQRTQQEDSAVYLCASSLIRDRQETQYFGPGTRLLVL.